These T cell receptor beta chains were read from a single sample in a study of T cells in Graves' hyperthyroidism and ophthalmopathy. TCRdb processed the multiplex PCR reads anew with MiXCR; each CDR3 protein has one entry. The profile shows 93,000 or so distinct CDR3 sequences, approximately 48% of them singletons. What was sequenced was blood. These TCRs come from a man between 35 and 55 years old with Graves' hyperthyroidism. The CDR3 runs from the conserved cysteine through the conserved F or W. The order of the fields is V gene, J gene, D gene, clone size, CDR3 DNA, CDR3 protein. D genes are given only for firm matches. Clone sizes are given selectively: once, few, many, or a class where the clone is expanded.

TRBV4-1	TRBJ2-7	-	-	TGCGCCAGCAGCCAACAACCCTCGTGGCAGTCCACCTACGAGCAGTACTTC	CASSQQPSWQSTYEQYF
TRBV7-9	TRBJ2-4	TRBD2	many	TGTGCCAGCAGCATCCGACTAGCGGGAGGGCAGGGAAACATTCAGTACTTC	CASSIRLAGGQGNIQYF
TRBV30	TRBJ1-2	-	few	TGTGCCTGGAGTACTCCAGACGTCACTAACTATGGCTACACCTTC	CAWSTPDVTNYGYTF
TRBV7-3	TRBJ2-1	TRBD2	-	TGTGCCAGCAGCTTAGGGGGGGTGCTAGTCTTC	CASSLGGVLVF
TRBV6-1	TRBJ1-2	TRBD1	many	TGTGCCGGGGGGACAGGGGGCATCGGCTACACCTTC	CAGGTGGIGYTF
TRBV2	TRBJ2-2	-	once	TGTGCCAGCAGCTTTCAATCCACCGGGGGGCCGTTTTTT	CASSFQSTGGPFF
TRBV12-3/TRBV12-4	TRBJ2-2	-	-	-	CASSTSGSCFF
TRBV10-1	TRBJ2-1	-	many	TGCGCCAGCAGTGTGGGGCGGACACCCTACAATGAGCAGTTCTTC	CASSVGRTPYNEQFF
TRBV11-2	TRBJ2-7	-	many	TGTGCCAGCACGCCTCTAGCGCACAGCTCCTACGAGCAGTACTTC	CASTPLAHSSYEQYF
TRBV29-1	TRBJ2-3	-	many	TGCAGCGTGGACTCCGGGACGACAGATACGCAGTATTTT	CSVDSGTTDTQYF
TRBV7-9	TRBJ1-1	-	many	TGTGCCAGCAGCTTAGTCGCAGGAGGGAACACTGAAGCTTTCTTT	CASSLVAGGNTEAFF
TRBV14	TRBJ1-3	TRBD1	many	TGTGCCAGCAGCTTACCCGGGACAGGGATTAACACCATATATTTT	CASSLPGTGINTIYF
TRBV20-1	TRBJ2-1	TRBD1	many	TGCAGTGCTGTTCCCGGGACAGGGAACAATGAGCAGTTCTTC	CSAVPGTGNNEQFF
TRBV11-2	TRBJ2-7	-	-	TGTGCCAGCAGCTTAGTGGGGCAGGGAAGAGCCTACGAGCAGTACTTC	CASSLVGQGRAYEQYF
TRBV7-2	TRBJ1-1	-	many	TGTGCCAGCAGCTCAGACTTCGGGAACACTGAAGCTTTCTTT	CASSSDFGNTEAFF
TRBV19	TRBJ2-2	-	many	TGTGCCAGTAGCCCGCGGGGCAGGAACACCGGGGAGCTGTTTTTT	CASSPRGRNTGELFF
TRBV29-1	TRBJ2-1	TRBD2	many	TGCAGCGTTGAAGACGGGGCTAGCGGGACGAATGAGCAGTTCTTC	CSVEDGASGTNEQFF
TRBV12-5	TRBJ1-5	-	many	TGTGCTAGTGGCTCCGAGCAGGGTTTTCAGCCCCAGCATTTT	CASGSEQGFQPQHF
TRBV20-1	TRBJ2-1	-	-	TGCAGTGCTAGAGGAGGAGGGGGGAGGAATGAGCAGTTCTTC	CSARGGGGRNEQFF
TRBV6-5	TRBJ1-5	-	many	TGTGCCAGCAGTTACTCGAATCAATATAGCAATCAGCCCCAGCATTTT	CASSYSNQYSNQPQHF
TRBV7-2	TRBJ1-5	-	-	TGTGCCAGCAGCCTTGGACAGCCAACCTACGAGCATTTT	CASSLGQPTYEHF
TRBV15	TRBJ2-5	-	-	TGTGCCACCAGCAGCGTCATCCTTACTCAAGAGACCCAGTACTTC	CATSSVILTQETQYF
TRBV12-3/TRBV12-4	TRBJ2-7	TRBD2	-	TGTGCCAGTGGGACTAGCGGGAACACCCTCCCTTTCTACGAGCAGTACTTC	CASGTSGNTLPFYEQYF
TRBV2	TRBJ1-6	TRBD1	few	TGTGCCAGCAGTTGGACAGGGGGTGATGGAACCCTCCACTTT	CASSWTGGDGTLHF
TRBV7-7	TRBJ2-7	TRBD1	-	TGTGCTAGCAGCCTCCCTCCCGGGACAGGGTCAGTTTACGAGCAGTACTTC	CASSLPPGTGSVYEQYF
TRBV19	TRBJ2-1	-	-	TGTGCCAGTAGTATAATGGGCAGTGAGCAGTTCTTT	CASSIMGSEQFF
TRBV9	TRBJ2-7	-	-	TGTGCCAGCAGCGGGACCAGCGGCCGGGAGCAGTACTTC	CASSGTSGREQYF
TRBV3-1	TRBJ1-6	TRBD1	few	TGTGCCAGCAGCCAAGGGGACAGATATAATTCACCCCTCCACTTT	CASSQGDRYNSPLHF
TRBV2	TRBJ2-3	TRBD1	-	TGTGCCAGCGCAGGGGGAGATACGCTGTATTTT	CASAGGDTLYF
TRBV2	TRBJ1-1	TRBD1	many	TGTGCCAGCTACCGGACCAGGACAGGGGAGGGGACTGAAGCTTTCTTT	CASYRTRTGEGTEAFF
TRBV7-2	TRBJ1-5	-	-	TGTGCCAGCAGCTTAGGGGGCGGAGAGACCCAGCATTTT	CASSLGGGETQHF
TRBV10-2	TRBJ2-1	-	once	TGCGCCAGCAGTGGGGCGAGGGGGTACAATGAGCAGTTCTTC	CASSGARGYNEQFF
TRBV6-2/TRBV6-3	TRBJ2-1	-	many	TGTGCCAGCAGTGGGGGGAGCTCCTACAATGAGCAGTTCTTC	CASSGGSSYNEQFF
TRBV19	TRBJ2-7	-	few	TGTGCCAGCTCACCATCTGGGGTGAACTACGAGCAGTACTTC	CASSPSGVNYEQYF
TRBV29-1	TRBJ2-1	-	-	TGCAGCGGGGAGGCGAGCTCCTACAATGAGCAGTTCTTC	CSGEASSYNEQFF
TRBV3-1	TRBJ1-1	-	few	TGTGCCAGCAGCCAAGCCCAGCGGGGGCCTGAAGCTTTCTTT	CASSQAQRGPEAFF
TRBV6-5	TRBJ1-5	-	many	TGTGCCAGCAGTTACGGGGGGGCCGGCAATCAGCCCCAGCATTTT	CASSYGGAGNQPQHF
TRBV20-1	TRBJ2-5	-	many	TGCAGTGCTAGAGAACGCCGGCTTTCAATAGAGACCCAGTACTTC	CSARERRLSIETQYF
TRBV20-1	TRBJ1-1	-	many	TGCAGTGCTAGTTCCCCCGGGGGGAGGACTGAAGCTTTCTTT	CSASSPGGRTEAFF
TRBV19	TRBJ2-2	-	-	TGTGCCAGTAGTAGGGGGATAAAGGGCACCGGGGAGCTGTTTTTT	CASSRGIKGTGELFF
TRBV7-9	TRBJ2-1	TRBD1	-	TGTGCCAGCAGCACCCGGGACAGGGTTCGCAATGAGCAGTTCTTC	CASSTRDRVRNEQFF
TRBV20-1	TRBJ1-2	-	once	TGCAGTGCTAGAGACGGCATAGAGTATGGCTACACCTTC	CSARDGIEYGYTF
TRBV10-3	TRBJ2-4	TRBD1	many	TGTGCCATCAGTGAGTCGAGGGGGCTGGCCAAAAACATTCAGTACTTC	CAISESRGLAKNIQYF
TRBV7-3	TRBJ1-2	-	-	TGTGCCAGCAGCTTATTCAGGGTGGCGGGCTACACCTTC	CASSLFRVAGYTF
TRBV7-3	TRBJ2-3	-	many	TGTGCCAGCAGCTTCGGATCCCTCACAGATACGCAGTATTTT	CASSFGSLTDTQYF
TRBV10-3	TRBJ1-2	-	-	TGTGCCATGGGAAGGGACCACCTGGGGCCTTATGGCTACACCTTC	CAMGRDHLGPYGYTF
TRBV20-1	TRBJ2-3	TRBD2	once	TGCAGTGTCCCTCGTTTTGGGGGAGGGCCGGGAGATACGCAGTATTTT	CSVPRFGGGPGDTQYF
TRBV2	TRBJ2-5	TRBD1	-	TGTGCCAGCAGTTACGGGACAGGCGGGACCCAGTACTTC	CASSYGTGGTQYF
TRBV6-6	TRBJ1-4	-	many	TGTGCCAGCAGGAGGACAGCTAATGAAAAACTGTTTTTT	CASRRTANEKLFF
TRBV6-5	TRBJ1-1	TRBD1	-	TGTGCCAGCAGTCGTTTCGGGACAGTCATGAACACTGAAGCTTTCTTT	CASSRFGTVMNTEAFF
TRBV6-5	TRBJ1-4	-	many	TGTGCCAGCAGTCGAGGGGCTAATGAAAAACTGTTTTTT	CASSRGANEKLFF
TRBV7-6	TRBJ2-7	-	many	TGTGCCAGCAGCTTCGGGACATTTTACGAGCAGTACTTC	CASSFGTFYEQYF
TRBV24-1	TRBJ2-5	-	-	TGTGCCACCAGTGGCGGGGCCGGGGAGACCCAGTACTTC	CATSGGAGETQYF
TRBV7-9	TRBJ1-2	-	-	TGCGCCAGCAGCTTAGATCATGGGCCCAACTATGGTTACACCTTC	CASSLDHGPNYGYTF
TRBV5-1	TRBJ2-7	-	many	TGCGCCAGCAGCGAACAGGGGGGGACCTACGAGCAGTACTTC	CASSEQGGTYEQYF
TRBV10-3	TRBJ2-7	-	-	TGTGCCATCAGTGAACCGCAGGGTCCCTACGAGCAGTACTTC	CAISEPQGPYEQYF
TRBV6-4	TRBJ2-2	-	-	TGTGCCAGCAGTGACTCGCCGGGGGCCAGGACCGGGGAGCTGTTTTTT	CASSDSPGARTGELFF
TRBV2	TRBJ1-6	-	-	TGTGCCAGCAGCGTAGCTGAGGGGAATTCACCCCTCCACTTT	CASSVAEGNSPLHF
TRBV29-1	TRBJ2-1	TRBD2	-	TGCAGCGCCGATCCCTACCTAACTAGCGCCAGTTTGACGGGTAATGAGCAGTTCTTC	CSADPYLTSASLTGNEQFF